This T cell receptor (beta chain) comes out of a study of CD8 T cells in ankylosing spondylitis. There are a few counts of this clonotype. The antigen remains undetermined. Whole-study findings and limits: Clones linked to the disease showed a CD8+ phenotype. They occurred at relatively low frequencies in peripheral blood. Researchers reportedly found disease-linked clones significantly enriched in matched ankylosing spondylitis synovial fluid. For ankylosing spondylitis blood, a TCR beta motif of 7 or 8 highly homologous variants appeared characteristic.

Preparation of TCR beta libraries was done by quantitative 5'-RACE with molecular barcodes. From the 5' RACE reads, TCRdb called clonotypes with MiXCR, one entry per CDR3 protein. The table shows a few hundred thousand distinct CDR3 sequences, with 7.5% to 9% occurring only once. V dropped 4 bases and J dropped 7; count of bases not matched to a gene: 6. Germline CDR1 and CDR2: PRHDT and FYEKMQ (reference sequence). The CDR3 consists of 14 residues. Sequencing was done on a sample of blood, either unsorted or a sorted T cell fraction (not recorded which). The chain combines TRBV13 with TRBJ1-5; 8 bases agree with TRBD1. This receptor was taken from a male donor with ankylosing spondylitis. CDR3 loop: CASSSFRGRQPQHF. The CDR3 coding sequence is TGTGCCAGCAGCTCCTTCAGGGGGCGACAGCCCCAGCATTTT.